The T cell receptor (beta chain) described here comes from a study of cytomegalovirus exposure and HLA in healthy donors. The study's findings and limits: In an earlier analysis, about 87% or about 30%: the productive usage of most TCR beta V segments.

Comments on this clone: The antigen is undetermined.

PCR primers comprised 60 Vbeta and 13 Jbeta primers. Repertoires were generated with immunoSEQ multiplex PCR, while TCRdb's copy carries only in-frame clones and drops some. The sample totals around 100,000 clones. CDR1 is MNHEY, CDR2 SVGAGI, per germline. The junction had 3 bases not matched to a gene; V was cut back by 6 bases and J by 0 bases. The CDR3 has 14 amino acids. V is TRBV6-5 and J is TRBJ2-7; 9 nucleotides align to TRBD2. Sequenced material: PBMCs. The TCR originated in a middle-aged man in good health and CMV-seropositive. As DNA, the CDR3 is TGTGCCAGCAGCAGGACTAGCGCCTCCTACGAGCAGTACTTC. Its protein product is CASSRTSASYEQYF.